This TCR beta chain was captured by sequencing in a study of CD8 T cells in Susac syndrome. Roughly 0.45 to 1 ug RNA was reverse transcribed with random hexamers. In TCRdb, the immunoSEQ multiplex PCR reads were re-called with MiXCR into one record per CDR3 protein. The sample has a few hundred thousand distinct CDR3 sequences, nearly 97% seen once. Germline V gene sequence: CDR1 MNHEY, CDR2 SMNVEV (reference sequence). The V and J ends lost 3 bases and 0 bases respectively, with 9 bases between them. This CDR3 is built from 14 residues. The sample comprised CD4+ T cells from PBMCs. The receptor was isolated from a human donor with multiple sclerosis. The chain links TRBV27 to TRBJ2-7, with no clear D. The CDR3: CASSLLGGSYEQYF. The CDR3 DNA reads TGTGCCAGCAGTTTGTTAGGTGGCTCCTACGAGCAGTACTTC.